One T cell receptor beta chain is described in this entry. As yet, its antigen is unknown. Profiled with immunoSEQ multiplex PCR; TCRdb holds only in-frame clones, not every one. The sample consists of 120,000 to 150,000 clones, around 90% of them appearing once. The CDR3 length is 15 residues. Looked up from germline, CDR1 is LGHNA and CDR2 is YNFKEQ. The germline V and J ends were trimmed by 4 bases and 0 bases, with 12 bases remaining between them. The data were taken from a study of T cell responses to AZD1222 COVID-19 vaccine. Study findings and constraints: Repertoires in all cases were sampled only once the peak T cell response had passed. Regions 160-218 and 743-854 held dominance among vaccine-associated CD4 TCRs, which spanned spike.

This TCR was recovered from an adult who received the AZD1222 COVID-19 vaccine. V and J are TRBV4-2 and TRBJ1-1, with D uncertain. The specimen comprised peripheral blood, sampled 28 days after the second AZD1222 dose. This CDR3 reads CASSPDGYMNTEAFF. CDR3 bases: TGTGCCAGCAGCCCGGACGGCTACATGAACACTGAAGCTTTCTTT.